This T cell receptor beta chain was captured by sequencing in a study of cytomegalovirus exposure and HLA in healthy donors. Study-wide results and caveats: CMV serostatus alone was available as immune exposure information.

Notes on this clone: Its specificity is unknown.

V lost 5 bases to trimming and J lost 8 bases, with 13 bases between them. This CDR3 spans 13 amino acids. CDR1 and CDR2 from the germline V gene are MNHNS and SASEGT. Primers included in the PCR were 60 Vbeta and 13 Jbeta primers. Using immunoSEQ multiplex PCR, the repertoire was profiled, and TCRdb retains in-frame clones only, with some absent. The data contain roughly 200,000 clones, around 85% of them singletons. What was sequenced was PBMCs. The clonotype was recovered from a woman aged 50 to 60 in good health and CMV-seronegative. The chain joins TRBV6-1 to TRBJ1-3; D is unresolved. This CDR3 is CASSSKGGDTIYF. Written as DNA, the CDR3 is TGTGCCAGCAGTTCGAAGGGCGGGGACACCATATATTTT.